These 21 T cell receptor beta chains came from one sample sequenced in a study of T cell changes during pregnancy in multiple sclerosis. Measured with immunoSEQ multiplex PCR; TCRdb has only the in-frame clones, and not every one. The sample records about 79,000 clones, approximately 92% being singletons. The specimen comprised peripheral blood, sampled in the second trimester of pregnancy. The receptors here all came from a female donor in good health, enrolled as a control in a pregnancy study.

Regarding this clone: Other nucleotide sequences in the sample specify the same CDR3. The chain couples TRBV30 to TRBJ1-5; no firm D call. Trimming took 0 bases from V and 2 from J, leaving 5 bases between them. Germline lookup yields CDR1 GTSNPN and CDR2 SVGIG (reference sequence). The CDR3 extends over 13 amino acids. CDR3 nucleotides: TGTGCCTGGAGTGTAGCCGGCAATCAGCCCCAGCATTTT. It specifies CAWSVAGNQPQHF.

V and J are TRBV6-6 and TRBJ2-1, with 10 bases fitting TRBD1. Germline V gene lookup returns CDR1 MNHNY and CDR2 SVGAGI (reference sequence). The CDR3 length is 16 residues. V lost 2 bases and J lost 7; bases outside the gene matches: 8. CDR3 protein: CASSYDLGQGVNEQFF. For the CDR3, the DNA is TGTGCCAGCAGTTACGATCTTGGACAGGGGGTAAATGAGCAGTTCTTC.

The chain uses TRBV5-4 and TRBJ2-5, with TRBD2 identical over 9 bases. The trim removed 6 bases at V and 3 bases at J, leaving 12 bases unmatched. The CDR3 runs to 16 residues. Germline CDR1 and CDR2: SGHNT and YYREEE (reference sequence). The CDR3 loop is CASKDSGGADKETQYF. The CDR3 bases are TGTGCCAGCAAAGATAGCGGGGGAGCCGACAAAGAGACCCAGTACTTC.

The CDR3 DNA is TGTGCCAGCATCATTCGAGGTACCGGGGAGCTGTTTTTT. Protein product: CASIIRGTGELFF. The gene calls are TRBV13 and TRBJ2-2; D gene uncertain. The germline gives CDR1 PRHDT, CDR2 FYEKMQ (reference sequence). V shed 7 bases and J shed 5 bases, with 11 bases lying between them. The CDR3 loop spans 13 amino acids.

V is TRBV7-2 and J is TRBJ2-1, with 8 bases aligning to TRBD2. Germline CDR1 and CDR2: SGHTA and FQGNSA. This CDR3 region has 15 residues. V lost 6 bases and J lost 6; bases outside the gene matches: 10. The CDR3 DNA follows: TGTGCCAGCAGACTCCTCCCGGGGGGGCGCAATGAGCAGTTCTTC. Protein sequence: CASRLLPGGRNEQFF.

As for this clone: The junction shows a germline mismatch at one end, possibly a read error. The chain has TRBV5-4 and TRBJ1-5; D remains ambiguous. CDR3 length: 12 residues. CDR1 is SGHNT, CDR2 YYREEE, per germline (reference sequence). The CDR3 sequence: CASSLGEGPQHF. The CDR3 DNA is TGTGCCAGCAGTTTGGGTGAGGGGCCCCAGCATTTT.

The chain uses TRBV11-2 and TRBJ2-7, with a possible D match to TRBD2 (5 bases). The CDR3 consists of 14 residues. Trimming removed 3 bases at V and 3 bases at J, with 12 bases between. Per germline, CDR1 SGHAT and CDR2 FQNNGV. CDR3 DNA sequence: TGTGCCAGCAGCTTGAATCGGGGTCTCTACGAGCAGTACTTC. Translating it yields CASSLNRGLYEQYF. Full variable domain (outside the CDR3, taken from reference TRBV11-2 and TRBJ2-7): EAGVAQSPRYKIIEKRQSVAFWCNPISGHATLYWYQQILGQGPKLLIQFQNNGVVDDSQLPKDRFSAERLKGVDSTLKIQPAKLEDSAVYLCASSLNRGLYEQYFGPGTRLTVT.

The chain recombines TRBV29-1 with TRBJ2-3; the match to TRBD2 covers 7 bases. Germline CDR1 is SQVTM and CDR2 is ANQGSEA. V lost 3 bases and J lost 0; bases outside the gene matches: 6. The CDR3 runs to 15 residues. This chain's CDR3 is CSVEGAGTSTDTQYF. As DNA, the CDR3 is TGCAGCGTTGAGGGAGCGGGGACTAGCACAGATACGCAGTATTTT.

CDR3 bases: TGTGCCAGTAGTATAGATATCACGGGGAGTGTATCCTACGAGCAGTACTTC. This sequence encodes CASSIDITGSVSYEQYF. V gene TRBV19 combines with J gene TRBJ2-7; D is perhaps TRBD2 (5 bases). The CDR3 is 17 residues long. V lost 0 bases and J 1 base, leaving 16 bases between the germline ends. Looked up from germline, CDR1 is LNHDA and CDR2 is SQIVND (reference sequence).

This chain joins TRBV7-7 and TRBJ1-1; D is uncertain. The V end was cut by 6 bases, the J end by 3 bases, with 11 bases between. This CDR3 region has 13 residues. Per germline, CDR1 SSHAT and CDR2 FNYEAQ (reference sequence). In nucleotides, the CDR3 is TGTGCCAGCAGGCTTAGACGGGACACTGAAGCTTTCTTT. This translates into CASRLRRDTEAFF. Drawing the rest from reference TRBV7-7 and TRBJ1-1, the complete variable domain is GAGVSQSPRYKVTKRGQDVTLRCDPISSHATLYWYQQALGQGPEFLTYFNYEAQPDKSGLPSDRFSAERPEGSISTLTIQRTEQRDSAMYRCASRLRRDTEAFFGQGTRLTVV.

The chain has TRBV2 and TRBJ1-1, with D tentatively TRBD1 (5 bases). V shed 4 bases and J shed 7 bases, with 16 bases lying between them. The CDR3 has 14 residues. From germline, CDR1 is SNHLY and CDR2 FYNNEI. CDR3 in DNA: TGTGCCAGCAGTGTATGGACAAGTGGTAATGAAGCTTTCTTT. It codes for CASSVWTSGNEAFF.

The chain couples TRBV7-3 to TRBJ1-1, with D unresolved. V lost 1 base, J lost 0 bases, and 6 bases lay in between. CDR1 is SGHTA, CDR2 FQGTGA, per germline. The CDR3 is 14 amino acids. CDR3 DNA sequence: TGTGCCAGCAGCTTAAACGGGGTGAACACTGAAGCTTTCTTT. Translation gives CASSLNGVNTEAFF.

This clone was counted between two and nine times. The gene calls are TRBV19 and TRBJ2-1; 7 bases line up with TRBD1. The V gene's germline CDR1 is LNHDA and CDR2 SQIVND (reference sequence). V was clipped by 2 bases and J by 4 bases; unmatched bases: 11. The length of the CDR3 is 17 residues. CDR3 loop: CASSIPRDRVEYNEQFF. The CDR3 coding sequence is TGTGCCAGTAGTATACCACGAGACAGGGTGGAGTACAATGAGCAGTTCTTC.

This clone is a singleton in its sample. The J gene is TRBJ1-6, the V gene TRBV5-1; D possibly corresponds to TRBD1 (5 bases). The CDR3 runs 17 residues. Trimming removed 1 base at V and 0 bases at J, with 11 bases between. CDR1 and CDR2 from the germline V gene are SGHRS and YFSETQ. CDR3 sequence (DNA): TGCGCCAGCAGCTTGAGGGGTCCTAGCTCCTATAATTCACCCCTCCACTTT. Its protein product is CASSLRGPSSYNSPLHF.

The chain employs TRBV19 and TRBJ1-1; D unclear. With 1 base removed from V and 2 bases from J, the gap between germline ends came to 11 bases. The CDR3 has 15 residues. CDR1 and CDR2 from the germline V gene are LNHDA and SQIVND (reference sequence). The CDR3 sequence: CASSIGEGSNTEAFF. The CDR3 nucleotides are TGTGCCAGTAGTATAGGCGAGGGCAGCAACACTGAAGCTTTCTTT.

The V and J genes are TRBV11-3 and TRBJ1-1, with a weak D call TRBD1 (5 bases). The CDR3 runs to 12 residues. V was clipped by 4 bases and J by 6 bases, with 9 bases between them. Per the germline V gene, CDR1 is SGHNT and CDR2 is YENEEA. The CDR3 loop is CASSSGGSEAFF. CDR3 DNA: TGTGCCAGCAGCTCCGGGGGGTCTGAAGCTTTCTTT.

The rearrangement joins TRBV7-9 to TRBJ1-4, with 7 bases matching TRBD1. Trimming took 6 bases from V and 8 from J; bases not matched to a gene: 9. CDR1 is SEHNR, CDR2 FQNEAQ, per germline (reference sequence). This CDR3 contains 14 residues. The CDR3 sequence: CASSSTDRPEKLFF. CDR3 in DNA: TGTGCCAGCAGTTCCACGGACAGGCCCGAAAAACTGTTTTTT.

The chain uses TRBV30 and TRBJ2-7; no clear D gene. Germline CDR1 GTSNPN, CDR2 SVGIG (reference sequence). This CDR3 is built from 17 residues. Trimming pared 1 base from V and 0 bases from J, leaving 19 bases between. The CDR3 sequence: CAWSGVVWQRSSYEQYF. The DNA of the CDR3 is TGTGCCTGGAGTGGAGTGGTATGGCAGAGGAGCTCCTACGAGCAGTACTTC.

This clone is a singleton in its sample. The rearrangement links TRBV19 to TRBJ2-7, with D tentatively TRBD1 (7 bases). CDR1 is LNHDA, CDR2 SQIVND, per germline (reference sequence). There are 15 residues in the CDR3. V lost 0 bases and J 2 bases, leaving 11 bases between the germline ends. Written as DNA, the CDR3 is TGTGCCAGTAGTATAGATGGCAGGGGGGCCTACGAGCAGTACTTC. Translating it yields CASSIDGRGAYEQYF.

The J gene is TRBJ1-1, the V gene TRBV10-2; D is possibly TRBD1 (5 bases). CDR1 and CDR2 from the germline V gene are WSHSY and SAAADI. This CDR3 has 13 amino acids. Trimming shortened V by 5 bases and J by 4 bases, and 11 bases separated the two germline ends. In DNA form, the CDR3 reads TGCGCCAGCAGTCTTCAGGGCGCCACTGAAGCTTTCTTT. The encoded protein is CASSLQGATEAFF.

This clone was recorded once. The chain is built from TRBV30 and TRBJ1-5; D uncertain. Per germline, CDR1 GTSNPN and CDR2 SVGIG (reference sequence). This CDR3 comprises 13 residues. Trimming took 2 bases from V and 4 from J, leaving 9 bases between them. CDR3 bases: TGTGCCTGGAGTCCTGAGGGAAATCAGCCCCAGCATTTT. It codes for CAWSPEGNQPQHF.